The 24 T cell receptor beta chains below come from one sample, sequenced in a study of cytomegalovirus exposure and HLA in healthy donors. In the PCR, 60 Vbeta and 13 Jbeta primers were used. TCRdb keeps only in-frame clones here, not all; method: immunoSEQ multiplex PCR. The sample lists 85,000 to 120,000 clones; 82% were seen once. Sequencing was carried out using PBMCs. The receptors here all came from a middle-aged man in good health and CMV-seronegative.

This chain connects TRBV9 to TRBJ1-2, with 9 nucleotides matching TRBD1. The CDR3 sequence is 14 residues long. CDR1 is SGDLS, CDR2 YYNGEE, per germline. V gave up 3 bases and J gave up 8 bases; unmatched junction bases: 8. As DNA, the CDR3 is TGTGCCAGCAGCGGGGCCGGGACAGGGCTCGGCTACACCTTC. As protein: CASSGAGTGLGYTF.

This chain uses TRBV30 with TRBJ2-3; TRBD2 matches 12 bases. The germline V gene has CDR1 GTSNPN and CDR2 SVGIG (reference sequence). The length of the CDR3 is 15 residues. The ends lost 0 bases at V and 3 bases at J; junction bases unmatched: 1. The CDR3 sequence: CAWSVGLAGTDTQYF. CDR3 sequence (DNA): TGTGCCTGGAGTGTAGGACTAGCGGGGACAGATACGCAGTATTTT.

This sequence joins TRBV28 and TRBJ2-2, with 8 bases identical to TRBD2. After removal of 8 bases from V and 7 bases from J, the junction contained 0 bases not matched to a gene. Looked up from germline, CDR1 is MDHEN and CDR2 is SYDVKM. The CDR3 has 11 residues. As DNA, the CDR3 is TGTGCCAGCGCGGGGGGCGGGGAGCTGTTTTTT. Translating it yields CASAGGGELFF. The variable domain in full, completed from reference TRBV28 and TRBJ2-2, reads DVKVTQSSRYLVKRTGEKVFLECVQDMDHENMFWYRQDPGLGLRLIYFSYDVKMKEKGDIPEGYSVSREKKERFSLILESASTNQTSMYLCASAGGGELFFGEGSRLTVL.

The J gene is TRBJ2-1, the V gene TRBV28; the match to TRBD2 covers 8 bases. From germline, CDR1 is MDHEN and CDR2 SYDVKM. CDR3 size: 11 residues. Trimming cost V 7 bases and J 9 bases; bases outside gene matches: 2. This chain's CDR3 is CASIGGGEQFF. DNA for the CDR3: TGTGCCAGCATCGGGGGGGGTGAGCAGTTCTTC.

The chain recombines TRBV19 with TRBJ1-6; D may be TRBD1 (6 bases). The CDR3 length is 12 residues. Trimming stripped 5 bases from V and 11 bases from J, with 10 bases between. Looked up from germline, CDR1 is LNHDA and CDR2 is SQIVND (reference sequence). Written as DNA, the CDR3 is TGTGCCAGTAGTTCGGGACATACACCCCTCCACTTT. This codes for CASSSGHTPLHF. Full variable domain (missing parts from reference TRBV19 and TRBJ1-6): DGGITQSPKYLFRKEGQNVTLSCEQNLNHDAMYWYRQDPGQGLRLIYYSQIVNDFQKGDIAEGYSVSREKKESFPLTVTSAQKNPTAFYLCASSSGHTPLHFGNGTRLTVT.

The J gene is TRBJ1-1, the V gene TRBV6-5; D is possibly TRBD1 (5 bases). CDR3 length: 14 residues. Between the trimmed V and J ends, which lost 5 bases and 1 base, there was a span of 11 bases. The V gene's germline CDR1 is MNHEY and CDR2 SVGAGI. The chain's CDR3 is CASSLLRENTEAFF. DNA for the CDR3: TGTGCCAGCAGTCTTCTCAGGGAGAACACTGAAGCTTTCTTT.

V is TRBV10-3 and J is TRBJ2-7; possibly TRBD1 for D (6 bases). The length of the CDR3 is 13 residues. CDR1 is ENHRY, CDR2 SYGVKD, per germline. V was pared by 3 bases and J by 2 bases, with 8 bases between. The CDR3 nucleotides are TGTGCCATCAGTGAAGGGGGAACCTACGAGCAGTACTTC. Protein sequence: CAISEGGTYEQYF.

CDR3 bases: TGTGCCAGCACTAACAGGGGAGACGGTGAAAAACTGTTTTTT. Translated: CASTNRGDGEKLFF. The chain is built from TRBV6-1 and TRBJ1-4; 7 positions match TRBD1. Germline V gives CDR1 MNHNS, CDR2 SASEGT. There are 14 residues in the CDR3. With 7 bases clipped from V and 7 bases from J, the junction kept 9 bases outside the gene matches.

The gene calls are TRBV11-2 and TRBJ2-7; TRBD2 agrees at 7 bases. J lost 4 bases, V lost 3 bases, and 6 bases had no gene match. CDR1 SGHAT and CDR2 FQNNGV come from the germline V gene. The CDR3 spans 14 residues. DNA for the CDR3: TGTGCCAGCAGCTTGGGGGGGATTACTTACGAGCAGTACGTC. Its protein product is CASSLGGITYEQYV.

This rearrangement joins TRBV7-9 to TRBJ1-1; TRBD1 matches 12 bases. V lost 4 bases to trimming and J lost 10 bases; unmatched junction nucleotides: 13. Germline assignment: CDR1 SEHNR and CDR2 FQNEAQ (reference sequence). CDR3 length: 16 amino acids. The CDR3 protein is CASSSGQGAKTGRAFF. CDR3 bases: TGTGCCAGCAGCTCGGGACAGGGGGCGAAAACGGGGAGAGCTTTCTTT.

The chain couples TRBV5-6 to TRBJ1-5, with D possibly TRBD1 on 6 matching bases. V was pared by 5 bases and J by 5 bases, with 14 bases between. In germline, CDR1 is SGHDT, CDR2 YYEEEE. This CDR3 comprises 14 residues. In nucleotides, the CDR3 is TGTGCCAGCAGTTATACAACAGGGCATCAGCCCCAGCATTTT. Translated: CASSYTTGHQPQHF.

This clone was observed a few times. The chain combines TRBV9 with TRBJ2-1, with 8 nucleotides matching TRBD2. CDR3 length: 14 residues. After removal of 0 bases from V and 9 bases from J, the junction contained 5 bases not matched to a gene. Per the germline V gene, CDR1 is SGDLS and CDR2 is YYNGEE. CDR3 DNA: TGTGCCAGCAGCGTAGATTTAGCGGGGAGTGAGCAGTTCTTC. This codes for CASSVDLAGSEQFF.

The V gene is TRBV30, the J gene TRBJ1-1; weak D call: TRBD1 (5 bases). Trimming removed 2 bases at V and 7 bases at J, with 5 bases between. The CDR3 contains 10 residues. Per germline, CDR1 GTSNPN and CDR2 SVGIG (reference sequence). CDR3 residues: CAWSQGEAFF. In nucleotides, the CDR3 is TGTGCCTGGAGTCAGGGTGAAGCTTTCTTT.

This chain links TRBV6-5 with TRBJ2-5, with D tentatively TRBD2 (6 bases). The V gene lost 8 bases and the J gene lost 2 bases, with 18 bases spanning the gap. Germline-derived CDR1 and CDR2 are MNHEY and SVGAGI. The length of the CDR3 is 15 residues. The CDR3 region is CASGRGGADQETQYF. The CDR3 nucleotides read TGTGCCAGCGGTCGGGGCGGGGCGGATCAAGAGACCCAGTACTTC.

The chain links TRBV6-1 to TRBJ1-5; D is possibly TRBD1 (6 bases). The germline gives CDR1 MNHNS, CDR2 SASEGT. V was clipped by 3 bases and J by 3 bases, with 9 bases between them. The CDR3 has 14 amino acids. CDR3 bases: TGTGCCAGCAGTGAGGGACAAATCAATCAGCCCCAGCATTTT. The encoded protein is CASSEGQINQPQHF.

This CDR3 is CSATGQGKGGYTF. The CDR3 bases are TGCAGCGCTACGGGACAGGGTAAAGGTGGCTACACCTTC. The V gene is TRBV29-1, the J gene TRBJ1-2, with TRBD1 identical over 9 bases. The junction had 10 bases not matched to a gene; V was cut back by 7 bases and J by 7 bases. Looked up from germline, CDR1 is SQVTM and CDR2 is ANQGSEA. This CDR3 contains 13 residues.

The chain uses TRBV4-1 and TRBJ1-1; 10 bases align to TRBD1. Germline CDR1 is MGHRA and CDR2 is YSYEKL. The CDR3 runs to 15 residues. The V and J ends lost 4 bases and 5 bases, in that order; junction bases with no gene match: 7. CDR3 nucleotides: TGCGCCAGCAGCCCCCGGACAGGGGGGGGTACTGAAGCTTTCTTT. Its protein is CASSPRTGGGTEAFF.

The chain links TRBV5-1 to TRBJ2-3; the D gene is possibly TRBD2 (6 bases). The CDR3 runs 13 residues. The V end lost 7 bases, the J end lost 3 bases, and 12 bases lay between the germline ends. The V gene's germline CDR1 is SGHRS and CDR2 YFSETQ. Here the CDR3 reads CASFEEGTDTQYF. The CDR3 DNA follows: TGCGCCAGCTTTGAGGAGGGAACAGATACGCAGTATTTT.

The V call is TRBV5-1, the J call TRBJ2-5, with 7 nucleotides matching TRBD1. V dropped 3 bases and J dropped 2; count of bases not matched to a gene: 4. The CDR3 covers 14 residues. The germline V gene encodes CDR1 SGHRS and CDR2 YFSETQ. The chain's CDR3 is CASSSTGRQETQYF. The CDR3 nucleotides are TGCGCCAGCAGCTCGACAGGGCGTCAAGAGACCCAGTACTTC.

The V call is TRBV6-5, the J call TRBJ2-3, with 7 nucleotides matching TRBD1. With 7 bases clipped from V and 2 bases from J, the junction kept 6 bases outside the gene matches. This CDR3 has 14 residues. Germline CDR1 and CDR2: MNHEY and SVGAGI. The CDR3 loop is CASTKGQYTDTQYF. In DNA form, the CDR3 reads TGTGCCAGCACAAAGGGACAGTACACAGATACGCAGTATTTT.

The chain combines TRBV7-2 with TRBJ2-5; 7 bases fit TRBD1. The DNA end is more similar to TRBJ2-7, so the J call may be wrong. The CDR3 runs 14 residues. Germline V gene sequence: CDR1 SGHTA, CDR2 FQGNSA. CDR3 sequence: CASSLAGQTYEQYF. In nucleotides, the CDR3 is TGTGCCAGCAGCTTAGCGGGACAGACCTACGAGCAGTACTTC.

The rearrangement uses TRBV7-2 and TRBJ1-5; D is unclear. In germline, CDR1 is SGHTA, CDR2 FQGNSA. This CDR3 is built from 16 residues. Trimming took off 0 bases at V and 4 bases at J, with 13 bases between the two ends. This CDR3 reads CASSLAGSRSNQPQHF. CDR3 nucleotides: TGTGCCAGCAGCTTAGCCGGGTCCCGGAGTAATCAGCCCCAGCATTTT.

The chain links TRBV6-5 to TRBJ1-3, with D uncertain. Germline V lookup: CDR1 MNHEY, CDR2 SVGAGI. The CDR3 consists of 13 residues. The V gene lost 6 bases and the J gene lost 4 bases, with 10 bases spanning the gap. The CDR3 DNA is TGTGCCAGCAGCCGAGGGCAAGGAAACACCATATATTTT. It is translated as CASSRGQGNTIYF.

The chain is built from TRBV28 and TRBJ2-5, with no clear D. The CDR3 length is 15 residues. Trimming took 2 bases from V and 2 from J, leaving 12 bases between them. Germline values: CDR1 MDHEN, CDR2 SYDVKM. The CDR3 sequence: CASSLSLRKQETQYF. The CDR3 DNA is TGTGCCAGCAGTTTAAGTCTGCGGAAGCAAGAGACCCAGTACTTC.